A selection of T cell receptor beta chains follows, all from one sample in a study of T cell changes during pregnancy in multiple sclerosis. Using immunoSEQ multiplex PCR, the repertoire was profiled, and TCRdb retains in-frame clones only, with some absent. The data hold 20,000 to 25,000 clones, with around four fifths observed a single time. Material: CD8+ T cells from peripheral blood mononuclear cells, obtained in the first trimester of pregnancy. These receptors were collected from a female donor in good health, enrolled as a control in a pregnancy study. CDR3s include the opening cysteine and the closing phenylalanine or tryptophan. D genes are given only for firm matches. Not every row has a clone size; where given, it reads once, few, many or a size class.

DNA: TGCAGCGTTGAACGGTCAGCGGGGGGGACCTTGAGCTCCTACAATGAGCAGTTCTTC
CDR3: CSVERSAGGTLSSYNEQFF
size: NA
V: TRBV29-1
J: TRBJ2-1
D: TRBD2

DNA: TGTGCCAGCAGCCCCCCTCGCGGCTATGAGCAGTTCTTC
CDR3: CASSPPRGYEQFF
size: NA
V: TRBV9
J: TRBJ2-1
D: NA

DNA: TGTGCCTGGAGTGAGGCGGACAGGCAGGGTCAGCCCCAGCATTTT
CDR3: CAWSEADRQGQPQHF
size: NA
V: TRBV30
J: TRBJ1-5
D: TRBD1

DNA: TGTGCCAGCAGCTCCCACTCGTCTACAGGGACCGAGCAGTACTTC
CDR3: CASSSHSSTGTEQYF
size: NA
V: TRBV13
J: TRBJ2-7
D: NA

DNA: TGTGCCATCAGTGGAGGCATGGTAGGGGAGGTAACTGAAGCTTTCTTT
CDR3: CAISGGMVGEVTEAFF
size: NA
V: TRBV10-3
J: TRBJ1-1
D: NA

DNA: TGTGCCAGCAGCCCCCGAATCGGGAGACAGTCGGGAAATGAGCAGTTCTTC
CDR3: CASSPRIGRQSGNEQFF
size: NA
V: TRBV11-2
J: TRBJ2-1
D: NA

DNA: TGTGCCAGCAGTTCACCCTCCAGGGGGCTGGTCGGGGAGCTGTTTTTT
CDR3: CASSSPSRGLVGELFF
size: NA
V: TRBV27
J: TRBJ2-2
D: TRBD1

DNA: TGTGCCAGCTCACCGCCGGGTCTTGAGCAGTTCTTC
CDR3: CASSPPGLEQFF
size: NA
V: TRBV18
J: TRBJ2-1
D: NA

DNA: TGTGCCAGCAGCTTTGGGGGGGACCAAGAGACCCAGTACTTC
CDR3: CASSFGGDQETQYF
size: NA
V: TRBV5-8
J: TRBJ2-5
D: TRBD2

DNA: TGCGCCAGCAGCTCGTCCCAGGACAGCCTTGGGGAGCAGTACTTC
CDR3: CASSSSQDSLGEQYF
size: NA
V: TRBV5-1
J: TRBJ2-7
D: NA

DNA: TGTGCCACCAGCGCAGGGAATTCACCCCTCCACTTT
CDR3: CATSAGNSPLHF
size: NA
V: TRBV15
J: TRBJ1-6
D: NA

DNA: TGTGCCAGCAGTTTATCACAGTCAGATACGCAGTATTTT
CDR3: CASSLSQSDTQYF
size: NA
V: TRBV27
J: TRBJ2-3
D: NA

DNA: TGTGCCAGCAGCGAACCCCAGGGGGTCCACACTGAAGCTTTCTTT
CDR3: CASSEPQGVHTEAFF
size: once
V: TRBV5-6
J: TRBJ1-1
D: TRBD1

DNA: TGTGCCAGCACCTACGGGGACAGTACTTCCTACGAGCAGTACTTC
CDR3: CASTYGDSTSYEQYF
size: NA
V: TRBV7-2
J: TRBJ2-7
D: TRBD1

DNA: TGTGCCAGCAGCTTAGCCGGGGAATTAGAGACCCAGTACTTC
CDR3: CASSLAGELETQYF
size: NA
V: TRBV7-2
J: TRBJ2-5
D: NA

DNA: TGCAGCGCCCGGGATTCTTTTGGCTACACCTTC
CDR3: CSARDSFGYTF
size: NA
V: TRBV29-1
J: TRBJ1-2
D: NA

DNA: TGTGCCAGCAGCACGTCCGGGTTTCCCCCCAATGAGCAGTTCTTC
CDR3: CASSTSGFPPNEQFF
size: NA
V: TRBV9
J: TRBJ2-1
D: NA

DNA: TGTGCCAGCAGCTACCTAGCGGACCAAGAGACCCAGTACTTC
CDR3: CASSYLADQETQYF
size: NA
V: TRBV13
J: TRBJ2-5
D: TRBD2

DNA: TGTGCCAGCAGCCCGAACACAGGGGCAGGCGGGGAGCTGTTTTTT
CDR3: CASSPNTGAGGELFF
size: NA
V: TRBV9
J: TRBJ2-2
D: TRBD1

DNA: TGTGCCAGCAGTCTGACTAGCGGGAGGGAGGGCTGTGAGCAGTTCTTC
CDR3: CASSLTSGREGCEQFF
size: many
V: TRBV6-6
J: TRBJ2-1
D: TRBD2

DNA: TGTGCCAGCTCACACGGGACTTACACCGGGGAGCTGTTTTTT
CDR3: CASSHGTYTGELFF
size: NA
V: TRBV18
J: TRBJ2-2
D: NA

DNA: TGCGCCAGCAGCCAAGATGGGGGCGGGCTAGGAGACAATGAGCAGTTCTTC
CDR3: CASSQDGGGLGDNEQFF
size: NA
V: TRBV4-1
J: TRBJ2-1
D: NA

DNA: TGTGCCAGTAGTATTCTGAACTATGGCTACACCTTC
CDR3: CASSILNYGYTF
size: NA
V: TRBV19
J: TRBJ1-2
D: NA

DNA: TGTGCCAGCAGCGACCCTAGCGGGGGAGATACGCAGTATTTT
CDR3: CASSDPSGGDTQYF
size: NA
V: TRBV9
J: TRBJ2-3
D: TRBD2

DNA: TGTGCCAGCAGCGGCCAGAGGGACAGAGGGGAGCAGTACTTC
CDR3: CASSGQRDRGEQYF
size: NA
V: TRBV7-6
J: TRBJ2-7
D: TRBD1

DNA: TGTGCCAGCAGCGAGGGGGGGGGACAGCCCCAGCATTTT
CDR3: CASSEGGGQPQHF
size: once
V: TRBV5-6
J: TRBJ1-5
D: NA

DNA: TGTGCCAGCAGTGCACTAGCGGGGGGGAGCACAGATACGCAGTATTTT
CDR3: CASSALAGGSTDTQYF
size: once
V: TRBV6-1
J: TRBJ2-3
D: TRBD2

DNA: TGTGCCAGCAGTTTGGGGCTAGCGTACGAGCAGTACTTC
CDR3: CASSLGLAYEQYF
size: NA
V: TRBV27
J: TRBJ2-7
D: NA

DNA: TGTGCCAGCAGCGCGGGAGACGGCTTCTATGGCTACACCTTC
CDR3: CASSAGDGFYGYTF
size: NA
V: TRBV9
J: TRBJ1-2
D: NA

DNA: TGTGCCAGCAGTGGGACAATCGGGGGCTACACCTTC
CDR3: CASSGTIGGYTF
size: NA
V: TRBV2
J: TRBJ1-2
D: NA

DNA: TGTGCCAGTAGTATTGTCCAGGGGGCTGAAGCTTTCTTT
CDR3: CASSIVQGAEAFF
size: medium-sized
V: TRBV19
J: TRBJ1-1
D: TRBD1

DNA: TGTGCCAGCAGCCCACCACTAGCGGGATACAATGAGCAGTTCTTC
CDR3: CASSPPLAGYNEQFF
size: NA
V: TRBV6-5
J: TRBJ2-1
D: TRBD2

DNA: TGTGCCAGCAGCGTAGGACAGGGGGAGGTCAATGAGCAGTTCTTC
CDR3: CASSVGQGEVNEQFF
size: NA
V: TRBV9
J: TRBJ2-1
D: TRBD1

DNA: TGTGCCAGCAGCGTAGACTCACGACGGGCAAGCGGGGTGTACCAAGAGACCCAGTACTTC
CDR3: CASSVDSRRASGVYQETQYF
size: NA
V: TRBV9
J: TRBJ2-5
D: TRBD2